The TCR beta chain under discussion was sequenced for a study of T-cell memory formation after mild COVID-19. Overall study context: TCR clusters showed largely donor specificity. Study-level results: Some responding clones appeared in pre-infection memory, suggesting cross-reactive memory joined. Clones contracting across day 15 to 85 had a balanced CD4/CD8 profile; later expanding clones leaned CD4+.

Germline V gives CDR1 SGHRS, CDR2 YFSETQ. The germline V and J ends were trimmed by 0 bases and 8 bases, with 11 bases remaining between them. This CDR3 spans 14 amino acids. Comment on this clonotype: Antigen specificity is unknown.

The 5'RACE method, run with constant-segment primers, produced TCR alpha and TCR beta cDNA libraries (carrying sample barcodes and UMIs). TCRdb fed the 5' RACE reads into MiXCR, producing one record per CDR3 protein. The table shows 400,000 to 500,000 distinct CDR3 sequences, with approximately 19% occurring only once. The sample was PBMCs or a T cell subset sorted from them (not recorded which). The V call is TRBV5-1, the J call TRBJ1-4; maybe TRBD1 (5 bases). This TCR was recovered from a man between 18 and 35 years old who had mild COVID-19 (a few samples of this study predate the infection). Cell type and time point are not known. The CDR3 coding sequence is TGCGCCAGCAGCTTGGATGAGGGGTACGAAAAACTGTTTTTT. Translated, it gives CASSLDEGYEKLFF.